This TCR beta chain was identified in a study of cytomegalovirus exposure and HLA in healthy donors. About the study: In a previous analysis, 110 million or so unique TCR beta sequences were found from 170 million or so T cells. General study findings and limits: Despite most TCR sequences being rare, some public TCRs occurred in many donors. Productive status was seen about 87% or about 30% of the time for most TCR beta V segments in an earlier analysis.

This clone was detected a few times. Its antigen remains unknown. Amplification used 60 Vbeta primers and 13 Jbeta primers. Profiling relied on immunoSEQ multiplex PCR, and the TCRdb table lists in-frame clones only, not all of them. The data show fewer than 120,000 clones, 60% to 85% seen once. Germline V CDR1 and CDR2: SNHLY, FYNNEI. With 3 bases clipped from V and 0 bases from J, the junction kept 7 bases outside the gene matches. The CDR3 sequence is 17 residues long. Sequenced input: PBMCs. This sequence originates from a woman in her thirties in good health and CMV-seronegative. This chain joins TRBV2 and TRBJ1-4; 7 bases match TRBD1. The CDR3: CASSDPGQYATNEKLFF. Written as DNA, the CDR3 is TGTGCCAGCAGTGATCCGGGACAGTATGCAACTAATGAAAAACTGTTTTTT.